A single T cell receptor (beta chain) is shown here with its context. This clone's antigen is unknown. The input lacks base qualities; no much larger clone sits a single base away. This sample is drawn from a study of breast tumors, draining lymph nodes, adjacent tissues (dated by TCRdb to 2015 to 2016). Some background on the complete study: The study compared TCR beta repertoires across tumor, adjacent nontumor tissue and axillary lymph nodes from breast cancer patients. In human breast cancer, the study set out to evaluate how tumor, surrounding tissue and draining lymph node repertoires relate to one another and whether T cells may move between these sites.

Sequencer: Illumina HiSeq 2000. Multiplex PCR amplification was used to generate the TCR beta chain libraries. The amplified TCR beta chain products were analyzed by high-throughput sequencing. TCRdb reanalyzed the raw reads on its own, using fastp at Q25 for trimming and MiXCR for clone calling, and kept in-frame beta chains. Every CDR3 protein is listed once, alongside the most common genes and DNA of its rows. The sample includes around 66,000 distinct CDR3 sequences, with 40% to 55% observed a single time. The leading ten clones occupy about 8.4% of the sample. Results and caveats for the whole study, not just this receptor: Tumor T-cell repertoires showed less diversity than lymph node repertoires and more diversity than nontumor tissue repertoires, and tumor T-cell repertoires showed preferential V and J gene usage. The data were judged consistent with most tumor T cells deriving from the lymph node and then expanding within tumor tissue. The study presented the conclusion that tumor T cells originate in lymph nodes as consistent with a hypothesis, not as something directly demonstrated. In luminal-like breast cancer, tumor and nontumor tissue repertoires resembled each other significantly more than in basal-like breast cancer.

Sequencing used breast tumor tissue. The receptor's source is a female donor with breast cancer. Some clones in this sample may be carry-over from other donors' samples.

The bases read TGTGCCAGCAGCTTATCAGGGGGACTGGACGCAACTAATGAAAAACTGTTTTTT. Translated, this is CASSLSGGLDATNEKLFF. The rearrangement combines TRBV7-9 with TRBJ1-4; TRBD1 aligns with 7 central bases. Clipping removes 2 bases from V and 0 bases from J, with 9 as the unmatched junction base count. CDR1 is given as SEHNR and CDR2 as FQNEAQ, both from the germline V gene (reference sequence). There are 18 amino acids in the CDR3, from cysteine to phenylalanine inclusive. Only the CDR3 DNA is retained, 54 bases long and in frame from the first base.